One sample yielded the 26 T cell receptor beta chains listed below, sequenced in a study of cytomegalovirus exposure and HLA in healthy donors. Amplification used 60 Vbeta primers and 13 Jbeta primers. The repertoire was sequenced with immunoSEQ multiplex PCR; TCRdb's copy has only in-frame clones and lacks some. The sample yields under 200,000 clones, 80% seen once. Sequencing was done on a sample of PBMCs. The receptors originated from a woman aged 50 to 60 in good health and CMV-seropositive.

The V gene is TRBV2, the J gene TRBJ2-5; D unresolved. The CDR3 spans 11 residues. CDR1 SNHLY and CDR2 FYNNEI come from the germline V gene. Trimming removed 4 bases from V and 5 bases from J, with 5 bases in between. CDR3 coding DNA: TGTGCCAGCAGTGGTATGGAGACCCAGTACTTC. Protein product: CASSGMETQYF.

This chain joins TRBV19 and TRBJ1-1; no reliable D call. There are 14 residues in the CDR3. V lost 3 bases and J 0 bases, leaving 8 bases between the germline ends. The germline V gene has CDR1 LNHDA and CDR2 SQIVND (reference sequence). The CDR3: CASSISGMNTEAFF. The CDR3 coding sequence is TGTGCCAGTAGTATTTCAGGTATGAACACTGAAGCTTTCTTT.

The chain is built from TRBV28 and TRBJ2-1, with 10 bases matching TRBD1. CDR1 and CDR2 (germline): MDHEN, SYDVKM. The CDR3 totals 15 residues. Trimming removed 6 bases from V and 7 bases from J; junction bases left unmatched: 9. CDR3 sequence reads: CASRTGGWATNEQFF. CDR3 sequence (DNA): TGTGCCAGCAGGACAGGGGGCTGGGCCACGAATGAGCAGTTCTTC.

The V and J genes are TRBV7-9 and TRBJ2-7; the D gene is possibly TRBD1 (6 bases). This CDR3 contains 14 residues. Germline CDR1 and CDR2: SEHNR and FQNEAQ (reference sequence). V was cut by 4 bases and J by 7 bases, with 17 bases left in between. CDR3 nucleotides: TGTGCCAGCAGCTCACGTACAGGGATCGGGGAGCAGTACTTC. Protein: CASSSRTGIGEQYF.

This clone has only one observation. The chain combines TRBV27 with TRBJ2-7, with D tentatively TRBD1 (6 bases). The CDR3 is made up of 16 amino acids. Germline-derived CDR1 and CDR2 are MNHEY and SMNVEV (reference sequence). V gave up 1 base and J gave up 1 base, with 14 bases separating them. CDR3 DNA sequence: TGTGCCAGCAGTTTATACCCAGGGGCTCCTTCCTACGAGCAGTACTTC. Translating gives CASSLYPGAPSYEQYF.

The chain joins TRBV19 to TRBJ2-3, with D perhaps matching TRBD1 (5 bases). Germline-derived CDR1 and CDR2 are LNHDA and SQIVND (reference sequence). V was pared by 3 bases and J by 4 bases, with 14 bases between. The CDR3 is made up of 15 amino acids. DNA for the CDR3: TGTGCCAGTAGTATCCAGGGTAGGATCGCAGATACGCAGTATTTT. Its protein product is CASSIQGRIADTQYF. Variable domain in full (rest from reference TRBV19 and TRBJ2-3): DGGITQSPKYLFRKEGQNVTLSCEQNLNHDAMYWYRQDPGQGLRLIYYSQIVNDFQKGDIAEGYSVSREKKESFPLTVTSAQKNPTAFYLCASSIQGRIADTQYFGPGTRLTVL.

The chain employs TRBV28 and TRBJ2-3, with D possibly TRBD2 on 6 matching bases. Per the germline V gene, CDR1 is MDHEN and CDR2 is SYDVKM. V was shortened by 5 bases and J by 4 bases, with 16 bases between the two germline ends. The CDR3 runs to 15 residues. CDR3 residues: CASSASRLGPDTQYF. The DNA of the CDR3 is TGTGCCAGCAGTGCATCCCGACTAGGCCCAGATACGCAGTATTTT.

Only a few counts were recorded for this clone. The conserved final phenylalanine or tryptophan is absent from the CDR3, which likely points to a read error. V usage is TRBV4-2 and J usage is TRBJ2-7, with D possibly TRBD2 on 5 matching bases. This CDR3 has 15 amino acids. The germline V and J ends were trimmed by 4 bases and 5 bases, with 18 bases remaining between them. Germline-derived CDR1 and CDR2 are LGHNA and YNFKEQ. CDR3 in amino acids: CASSRSGILGNEQYL. DNA of the CDR3: TGTGCCAGCAGCCGGTCGGGGATCCTCGGGAACGAGCAGTACCTC.

The V and J genes are TRBV14 and TRBJ2-7; 7 bases line up with TRBD2. The V gene's germline CDR1 is SGHDN and CDR2 FVKESK. With 4 bases clipped from V and 0 bases from J, the junction kept 0 bases outside the gene matches. The CDR3 has 13 residues. The CDR3 DNA reads TGTGCCAGCAGCCGGACTAGCTCCTACGAGCAGTACTTC. Amino acid sequence: CASSRTSSYEQYF. Full variable domain (remainder filled in from reference TRBV14 and TRBJ2-7): EAGVTQFPSHSVIEKGQTVTLRCDPISGHDNLYWYRRVMGKEIKFLLHFVKESKQDESGMPNNRFLAERTGGTYSTLKVQPAELEDSGVYFCASSRTSSYEQYFGPGTRLTVT.

The rearrangement links TRBV12-5 to TRBJ2-5, with 7 bases aligning to TRBD1. CDR1 is LGHNT, CDR2 FRNRAP, per germline. This CDR3 region has 18 residues. V dropped 1 base and J dropped 3; count of bases not matched to a gene: 14. The CDR3 sequence: CASGLGGKTGTVEETQYF. For the CDR3, the DNA is TGTGCTAGTGGTTTGGGGGGGAAAACCGGGACAGTAGAAGAGACCCAGTACTTC.

As concerns this clone: Sequence at one end of the junction differs from germline and may be a read error. The chain combines TRBV7-9 with TRBJ1-1; 9 nucleotides align to TRBD1. The CDR3 length is 14 residues. The germline CDR1 and CDR2 sequences are SEHNR and FQNEAQ (reference sequence). As DNA, the CDR3 is TGTTCCAGCAGCTTACAGGGGGCGGTAACTGAAGCTTTCTTT. Translating it yields CSSSLQGAVTEAFF.

This clone has a handful of counts. The chain has TRBV7-8 and TRBJ2-7, with 10 nucleotides matching TRBD1. This CDR3 has 15 amino acids. CDR1 is SGHVS, CDR2 FQNEAQ, per germline. Losses at the gene ends were 4 bases for V and 4 bases for J; bases not matched to a gene: 7. DNA of the CDR3: TGTGCCAGCAGCTATACCGGGGACAGGGGTTACGAGCAGTACTTC. Protein sequence: CASSYTGDRGYEQYF.

The chain carries TRBV9 and TRBJ1-3, with a tentative D call TRBD1 (6 bases). V was clipped by 4 bases and J by 8 bases, with 16 bases between them. Germline V gene sequence: CDR1 SGDLS, CDR2 YYNGEE. This CDR3 is 14 amino acids long. Written as DNA, the CDR3 is TGTGCCAGCAGCTGGGGGCAGCGCCTTGACACCATATATTTT. Residues: CASSWGQRLDTIYF.

The V call is TRBV27, the J call TRBJ2-7, with a tentative D call TRBD2 (5 bases). Germline V gene sequence: CDR1 MNHEY, CDR2 SMNVEV (reference sequence). CDR3 length: 13 amino acids. The V end was cut by 2 bases, the J end by 9 bases, with 14 bases between. CDR3 in DNA: TGTGCCAGCAGTTTAGGGCGGGCCGCCGGGCAGTACTTC. Encoded protein: CASSLGRAAGQYF.

This sequence joins TRBV18 and TRBJ1-2; 8 bases line up with TRBD1. Germline CDR1 and CDR2: KGHSH and LQKENI. The CDR3 consists of 13 residues. The V segment lost 4 bases and the J segment 3 bases; nucleotides outside the gene matches: 1. The CDR3 is CASSQDRDYGYTF. The CDR3 coding sequence is TGTGCCAGCTCACAGGACAGGGACTATGGCTACACCTTC. The full variable domain, its missing parts supplied by reference TRBV18 and TRBJ1-2, is NAGVMQNPRHLVRRRGQEARLRCSPMKGHSHVYWYRQLPEEGLKFMVYLQKENIIDESGMPKERFSAEFPKEGPSILRIQQVVRGDSAAYFCASSQDRDYGYTFGSGTRLTVV.

The CDR3 region is CASSQRAGKTYNEQFF. DNA of the CDR3: TGCGCCAGCAGCCAACGGGCGGGTAAAACCTACAATGAGCAGTTCTTC. The chain employs TRBV4-3 and TRBJ2-1, with D possibly matching TRBD2 (5 bases). CDR3 length equals 16 residues. The germline V gene has CDR1 LGHNA and CDR2 YSLEER. The V end was cut by 2 bases, the J end by 2 bases, with 13 bases between.

The chain has TRBV18 and TRBJ2-7, with D perhaps matching TRBD1 (6 bases). Between the trimmed V and J ends, which lost 9 bases and 0 bases, there was a span of 12 bases. The CDR3 has 13 residues. The germline CDR1 and CDR2 sequences are KGHSH and LQKENI. The CDR3 bases are TGTGCCAGTAAAAAGGACAGCTCCTACGAGCAGTACTTC. Translated: CASKKDSSYEQYF.

V gene TRBV29-1 combines with J gene TRBJ2-7; 8 bases fit TRBD1. CDR3 length: 13 residues. Looked up from germline, CDR1 is SQVTM and CDR2 is ANQGSEA. V dropped 7 bases and J dropped 4; count of bases not matched to a gene: 9. The DNA for the CDR3 is TGCAGCGGGACGGACAGGGTTGGTTACGAGCAGTACTTC. Its protein is CSGTDRVGYEQYF.

This chain links TRBV4-3 with TRBJ2-2, with D tentatively TRBD2 (5 bases). CDR1 and CDR2 (germline): LGHNA, YSLEER. The CDR3 consists of 14 residues. The V gene lost 0 bases and the J gene lost 6 bases, with 8 bases spanning the gap. For the CDR3, the DNA is TGCGCCAGCAGCCAAGAACTAGTAGCCGGGGAGCTGTTTTTT. As protein: CASSQELVAGELFF.

The V gene is TRBV9, the J gene TRBJ2-3; 7 bases are shared with TRBD1. There are 15 residues in the CDR3. V shed 5 bases and J 3 bases; nucleotides not matched to a gene: 9. CDR1 is SGDLS, CDR2 YYNGEE, per germline. This CDR3 reads CASRDPLQGTDTQYF. The CDR3 nucleotides read TGTGCCAGCAGAGACCCCTTACAGGGGACAGATACGCAGTATTTT. Supplemented by reference TRBV9 and TRBJ2-3, the full variable domain reads DSGVTQTPKHLITATGQRVTLRCSPRSGDLSVYWYQQSLDQGLQFLIQYYNGEERAKGNILERFSAQQFPDLHSELNLSSLELGDSALYFCASRDPLQGTDTQYFGPGTRLTVL.

The chain recombines TRBV11-1 with TRBJ1-1; D may be TRBD1 (5 bases). This CDR3 contains 14 residues. The germline V and J ends were trimmed by 5 bases and 1 base, with 11 bases remaining between them. The germline V gene encodes CDR1 SGHAT and CDR2 FQDESV (reference sequence). CDR3 amino acids: CASSRGRANTEAFF. As DNA, the CDR3 is TGTGCCAGCAGCAGGGGCAGGGCGAACACTGAAGCTTTCTTT.

This chain joins TRBV19 and TRBJ2-7; 9 bases map to TRBD2. The CDR3 sequence is 15 residues long. CDR1 LNHDA and CDR2 SQIVND come from the germline V gene (reference sequence). V was pared by 5 bases and J by 6 bases, with 11 bases of the junction left unmatched. CDR3 region: CASSLGAGGRGEQYF. The CDR3 DNA reads as TGTGCCAGTAGTCTCGGAGCGGGAGGTAGGGGCGAGCAGTACTTC.

The chain joins TRBV27 to TRBJ1-6; D is perhaps TRBD1 (5 bases). Trimming cost V 3 bases and J 9 bases, with 15 bases left between them. CDR1 is MNHEY, CDR2 SMNVEV, per germline (reference sequence). The CDR3 is made up of 15 amino acids. In DNA, the CDR3 is TGTGCCAGCAGTTTCGCGGGACTGAACTTTTCACCCCTCCACTTT. Translation gives CASSFAGLNFSPLHF.

The V call is TRBV28, the J call TRBJ1-2; maybe TRBD1 (5 bases). V lost 2 bases to trimming and J lost 6 bases, with 22 bases between them. The CDR3 loop spans 17 amino acids. The V gene's germline CDR1 is MDHEN and CDR2 SYDVKM. DNA of the CDR3: TGTGCCAGCAGTTTAACCACGATGACAGTCTGGGCTCATGGCTACACCTTC. Its protein is CASSLTTMTVWAHGYTF.

The chain uses TRBV5-4 and TRBJ2-1; the D gene is possibly TRBD1 (5 bases). V was clipped by 1 base and J by 5 bases, with 7 bases between them. The CDR3 has 13 residues. Per the germline V gene, CDR1 is SGHNT and CDR2 is YYREEE (reference sequence). CDR3 in amino acids: CASSLLGDNEQFF. The CDR3 region has the DNA TGTGCCAGCAGCTTGTTAGGGGACAATGAGCAGTTCTTC. Full variable domain (rest looked up from reference TRBV5-4 and TRBJ2-1): ETGVTQSPTHLIKTRGQQVTLRCSSQSGHNTVSWYQQALGQGPQFIFQYYREEENGRGNFPPRFSGLQFPNYSSELNVNALELDDSALYLCASSLLGDNEQFFGPGTRLTVL.

V usage is TRBV6-1 and J usage is TRBJ2-2; the D gene is possibly TRBD2 (5 bases). Germline CDR1 reads MNHNS; CDR2 reads SASEGT. This CDR3 has 16 amino acids. Between the trimmed V and J ends, which lost 0 bases and 4 bases, there was a span of 12 bases. Here the CDR3 DNA reads TGTGCCAGCAGTGAAGCGGGCGGGTGGGGCACCGGGGAGCTGTTTTTT. It yields the protein CASSEAGGWGTGELFF.